Shown below are 28 T cell receptor beta chains from a single sample sequenced in a study of metastatic and nonmetastatic thyroid tumors. All patients reached thyroid surgery having received no treatment beforehand. TCRdb re-called the PCR reads through MiXCR. The data show fewer than 25,000 clones, with over 9% seen just once and 6.5% to 9% held by the top ten. The specimen sequenced was blood. All receptors derive from a female donor with papillary thyroid cancer or a benign thyroid nodule (not recorded which). Some clones in this sample may be carry-over from other donors' samples.

This clone was seen a few times. The same CDR3 can be traced to other DNA sequences in this sample. This chain links TRBV29-1 with TRBJ1-4, with unresolved D. V lost 0 bases, J lost 7 bases, and 9 bases lay in between. Germline CDR1 SQVTM, CDR2 ANQGSEA. The CDR3 has 13 amino acids. The DNA for the CDR3 is TGCAGCGTTGAAGACAGATCGCGTGAAAAACTGTTTTTT. Its protein product is CSVEDRSREKLFF.

This clone was detected a few times. This chain uses TRBV10-1 with TRBJ2-3, with D possibly being TRBD1 (6 bases). The end of the DNA aligns better with TRBJ1-5, so the J call may be wrong. This CDR3 is built from 15 residues. From germline, CDR1 is WNHNN and CDR2 SYGVQD (reference sequence). As DNA, the CDR3 is TGCGCCAGCAGTGAGGGGCAGGGACACACAGATACGCAGCATTTT. This gives the protein CASSEGQGHTDTQHF.

This clone is medium-sized. This CDR3 is also generated by other DNA sequences in the sample. The chain links TRBV6-4 to TRBJ2-1; D ambiguous. This CDR3 comprises 13 residues. CDR1 and CDR2 from the germline V gene are MRHNA and SNTAGT. Trimming took 6 bases from V and 5 from J, leaving 11 bases between them. The CDR3, as DNA: TGTGCCAGCAGCACCGGAACCCACAATGAGCAGTTCTTC. It is translated as CASSTGTHNEQFF.

This clone was recorded at least ten times. The CDR3 sequence: CASSSVGKIGTDTQYF. The CDR3 DNA sequence: TGTGCCAGCAGTTCGGTGGGGAAAATAGGCACAGATACGCAGTATTTT. The chain carries TRBV28 and TRBJ2-3; D not certain. The CDR3 covers 16 residues. Germline V gene lookup returns CDR1 MDHEN and CDR2 SYDVKM. Trimming pared 4 bases from V and 1 base from J, leaving 15 bases between.

This clone was detected ten times or more. CDR3 DNA: TGTGCCAGCAGCTTGGGCCTTCAAGCTTTCTTT. Its protein is CASSLGLQAFF. This chain links TRBV7-2 with TRBJ1-1; D unresolved. Trimming shortened V by 3 bases and J by 9 bases, and 8 bases separated the two germline ends. Germline V gene data show CDR1 as SGHTA and CDR2 as FQGNSA. CDR3 size: 11 residues.

This sequence joins TRBV9 and TRBJ2-2; D uncertain. Trimming cost V 4 bases and J 7 bases, with 20 bases left between them. The CDR3 consists of 16 residues. The germline gives CDR1 SGDLS, CDR2 YYNGEE. The CDR3 region has the DNA TGTGCCAGCAGCCTGTCCGGACCCTCGCGTGGCGGGGAGCTGTTTTTT. Translation gives CASSLSGPSRGGELFF.

In regard to this clone: This may be a read error, as it is one base from a much larger clone. V gene TRBV20-1 combines with J gene TRBJ2-7, with 8 bases matching TRBD2. Germline V gene lookup returns CDR1 DFQATT and CDR2 SNEGSKA (reference sequence). CDR3 length: 16 amino acids. The CDR3 spells CSATSGMTSDSYERYF. CDR3 sequence (DNA): TGCAGTGCTACTTCCGGGATGACTAGCGACTCCTACGAGCGGTACTTC.

This clone was counted ten times or more. The rearrangement uses TRBV12-3 or TRBV12-4 and TRBJ1-4; 11 positions match TRBD1. Germline trimming cut 0 bases from V and 7 bases from J; bases unmatched to any gene: 4. The CDR3 is 16 residues long. CDR3 in amino acids: CASSLATGQGGEKLFF. For the CDR3, the DNA is TGTGCCAGCAGTTTAGCAACGGGACAGGGGGGTGAAAAACTGTTTTTT.

This clone was counted between two and nine times. V gene TRBV12-3 or TRBV12-4 combines with J gene TRBJ1-4; the D is unclear. This CDR3 spans 12 amino acids. Trimming took off 6 bases at V and 7 bases at J, with 9 bases between the two ends. The CDR3 coding sequence is TGTGCCAGCAGAGCACCGGGTGAAAAACTGTTTTTT. It specifies CASRAPGEKLFF.

The genes are TRBV30 and TRBJ1-6; TRBD1 aligns across 9 bases. Germline CDR1 is GTSNPN and CDR2 is SVGIG (reference sequence). The CDR3 is made up of 17 amino acids. The junction had 8 bases not matched to a gene; V was cut back by 3 bases and J by 2 bases. CDR3 in amino acids: CAWRRTGGATYNSPLHF. The CDR3 bases are TGTGCCTGGAGGAGAACAGGGGGCGCGACCTATAATTCACCCCTCCACTTT.

This clone was seen more than once but under ten times. This clone may be a read error of a much larger clone one base away. The chain carries TRBV20-1 and TRBJ2-7; 7 bases match TRBD2. The V and J ends lost 1 base and 6 bases, in that order; junction bases with no gene match: 12. The CDR3 contains 15 residues. CDR1 DFQATT and CDR2 SNEGSKA come from the germline V gene (reference sequence). This chain's CDR3 is CSARGSGGWVGEQYF. The CDR3 DNA sequence: TGCAGTGCTAGAGGGTCGGGAGGTTGGGTGGGCGAGCAGTACTTC.

Sample share makes this clone medium-sized (0.01 to 0.1%). CDR3 sequence (DNA): TGTGCCAGCAGTCCCGGGACAGGGGGCGACCGTGGCTACACCTTC. It encodes CASSPGTGGDRGYTF. The chain employs TRBV6-2 or TRBV6-3 and TRBJ1-2, with TRBD1 matching 12 bases. The germline V gene encodes CDR1 MNHEY and CDR2 SVGEGT. CDR3 length: 15 residues. V lost 5 bases, J lost 7 bases, and 8 bases stayed unmatched.

This clone was seen at least ten times. The genes are TRBV6-4 and TRBJ2-1; D is possibly TRBD2 (5 bases). The CDR3 length is 13 residues. The V gene's germline CDR1 is MRHNA and CDR2 SNTAGT. V lost 4 bases and J 10 bases, leaving 14 bases between the germline ends. The DNA of the CDR3 is TGTGCCAGCAGTGCCTCGTTGGGAGAGGAGCAGTTCTTC. Translating it yields CASSASLGEEQFF.

In its sample, this clone was seen many times. The V and J genes are TRBV7-8 and TRBJ2-1, with D perhaps TRBD1 or TRBD2 (5 bases each). CDR1 is SGHVS, CDR2 FQNEAQ, per germline. This CDR3 comprises 16 residues. V lost 5 bases, J lost 2 bases, and 16 bases lay in between. The CDR3 DNA sequence: TGTGCCAGCAGCCCCCGTTGGGGCGGGCCCTACAATGAGCAGTTCTTC. This sequence encodes CASSPRWGGPYNEQFF.

At least ten counts were recorded for this clone. The rearrangement uses TRBV6-2 or TRBV6-3 and TRBJ1-2; TRBD1 matches 9 bases. Germline V gene data show CDR1 as MNHEY and CDR2 as SVGEGT. The CDR3 extends over 15 amino acids. Trimming at V came to 7 bases and at J to 4 bases, leaving 10 bases not matched to a gene. CDR3 amino acids: CASTFRDRVFYGYTF. CDR3 bases: TGTGCCAGCACGTTCCGGGACAGGGTTTTCTATGGCTACACCTTC.

In this sample, this clone turned up many times. The chain has TRBV12-3 or TRBV12-4 and TRBJ2-1; maybe TRBD2 (6 bases). Between the trimmed V and J ends, which lost 8 bases and 4 bases, there was a span of 15 bases. The CDR3 has 14 amino acids. In DNA form, the CDR3 reads TGTGCCAGCGCACCTAGTGGAGGGTACAATGAGCAGTTCTTC. Protein product: CASAPSGGYNEQFF.

This clone was seen at least ten times. The chain couples TRBV11-2 to TRBJ2-1; 14 nucleotides align to TRBD2. Germline V lookup: CDR1 SGHAT, CDR2 FQNNGV. CDR3 length: 16 amino acids. After removal of 0 bases from V and 10 bases from J, the junction contained 5 bases not matched to a gene. DNA of the CDR3: TGTGCCAGCAGCTTAGAGGGGACTAGCGGGAGCCGCGAGCAGTTCTTC. This codes for CASSLEGTSGSREQFF.

This clone occurred many times. The rearrangement joins TRBV30 to TRBJ2-5; no definite D call. The CDR3 totals 11 residues. Per germline, CDR1 GTSNPN and CDR2 SVGIG (reference sequence). Trimming removed 0 bases from V and 5 bases from J, with 4 bases in between. CDR3 sequence: CAWSVGETQYF. The DNA for the CDR3 is TGTGCCTGGAGTGTGGGGGAGACCCAGTACTTC.

This clone occurred many times. The chain uses TRBV30 and TRBJ2-7; maybe TRBD1 (6 bases). Germline CDR1 GTSNPN, CDR2 SVGIG (reference sequence). The CDR3 length is 16 residues. The V end lost 2 bases, the J end lost 2 bases, and 19 bases lay between the germline ends. The CDR3 bases are TGTGCCTGGAGTAACTCACAGGGTTTGGGTGCCTACGAGCAGTACTTC. Protein sequence: CAWSNSQGLGAYEQYF.

This clone came up a few times. This CDR3 fails to terminate in the conserved phenylalanine or tryptophan, so it likely reflects a read error. This chain connects TRBV6-4 to TRBJ2-7, with a possible D match to TRBD2 (5 bases). V gave up 4 bases and J gave up 0 bases, with 10 bases separating them. This CDR3 comprises 14 residues. Germline-derived CDR1 and CDR2 are MRHNA and SNTAGT. The CDR3 region has the DNA TGTGCCAGCAGTGGACTAACGGGCTCCTACGAGCAGTACCTC. Amino acid sequence: CASSGLTGSYEQYL.

This clone is labeled as medium-sized. V gene TRBV27 combines with J gene TRBJ2-7, with a possible D match to TRBD1 (5 bases). Trimming removed 4 bases from V and 0 bases from J, with 10 bases in between. The CDR3 extends over 14 amino acids. Germline CDR1 reads MNHEY; CDR2 reads SMNVEV (reference sequence). For the CDR3, the DNA is TGTGCCAGCAGTTACTGGCAGGGCTCCTACGAGCAGTACTTC. Residues: CASSYWQGSYEQYF.

This clone showed up many times. The V gene is TRBV7-3, the J gene TRBJ2-7, with 7 bases fitting TRBD2. Germline CDR1 and CDR2: SGHTA and FQGTGA. The V and J ends lost 5 bases and 5 bases, in that order; junction bases with no gene match: 12. The CDR3 has 15 amino acids. CDR3 loop: CASSLFGRNTDEQYF. The CDR3 DNA sequence: TGTGCCAGCAGCCTATTCGGGAGGAATACGGACGAGCAGTACTTC.

This clone has at least ten counts. The V call is TRBV18, the J call TRBJ2-1; D gene ambiguous. There are 12 residues in the CDR3. Per germline, CDR1 KGHSH and CDR2 LQKENI. V lost 4 bases and J lost 8, with 9 bases in between. CDR3 loop: CASSLQSDEQFF. The CDR3 coding sequence is TGTGCCAGCTCACTCCAGTCCGATGAGCAGTTCTTC.

The chain links TRBV11-3 to TRBJ2-6; D is ambiguous. V was clipped by 5 bases and J by 0 bases, with 5 bases between them. Germline V gives CDR1 SGHNT, CDR2 YENEEA. This CDR3 comprises 14 residues. The CDR3 coding sequence is TGTGCCAGCAGCCCCAGCTCTGGGGCCAACGTCCTGACTTTC. The encoded protein is CASSPSSGANVLTF.

This clone was found once. Just one base apart from a much larger clone, this may be a read error. V is TRBV6-5 and J is TRBJ1-5; maybe TRBD1 (5 bases). The germline V gene has CDR1 MNHEY and CDR2 SVGAGI. V lost 4 bases and J 13 bases, leaving 14 bases between the germline ends. There are 12 residues in the CDR3. The CDR3 DNA follows: TGTGCCAGCAGTTCTGACAGTGGCCGGCAGCATTTT. Protein: CASSSDSGRQHF.

This clone was observed at least ten times. This rearrangement joins TRBV6-1 to TRBJ1-5, with D uncertain. In germline, CDR1 is MNHNS, CDR2 SASEGT. Trimming shortened V by 6 bases and J by 0 bases, and 6 bases separated the two germline ends. The CDR3 has 13 amino acids. The CDR3 reads CASSDGSNQPQHF. CDR3 sequence (DNA): TGTGCCAGCAGCGACGGTAGCAATCAGCCCCAGCATTTT.

This clone was recorded at least ten times. This chain uses TRBV4-3 with TRBJ2-1; D is ambiguous. Germline V gene sequence: CDR1 LGHNA, CDR2 YSLEER. Trimming removed 6 bases at V and 0 bases at J, with 15 bases between. The CDR3 has 16 amino acids. CDR3 nucleotides: TGCGCCAGCAGGGTGGCGCATATGGACTCCTACAATGAGCAGTTCTTC. This gives the protein CASRVAHMDSYNEQFF.

V is TRBV20-1 and J is TRBJ2-7; TRBD2 agrees at 7 bases. The CDR3 consists of 13 residues. The ends lost 2 bases at V and 5 bases at J; junction bases unmatched: 6. CDR1 and CDR2 from the germline V gene are DFQATT and SNEGSKA (reference sequence). In DNA form, the CDR3 reads TGCAGTGCTAGACCCGGGGGGTTAAACGAGCAGTACTTC. Amino acid sequence: CSARPGGLNEQYF.